The 23 T cell receptor beta chains given below trace back to one sample, sequenced in a study of low-dose radiotherapy and immunotherapy resistance in tumors. The time point here: after trial treatment. Treatment described: LDRT plus nivolumab, ipilimumab, low-dose cyclophosphamide and aspirin (RACIN trial). Primers used for first-strand cDNA, a TRAV- and TRBV-specific set, covered both alpha and beta chains. For amplifying TCRs, the PCR ran for 20 to 25 cycles with Phusion, which was used together with a constant-region primer and the adapter on the V primers. TCRdb independently ran MiXCR on the reads; one entry per CDR3 protein. Of under 75,000 distinct CDR3 sequences listed, around 23% are singletons. This sample comprised PBMCs, obtained after low-dose radiotherapy plus immunotherapy. These receptors came from a male donor with prostate cancer.

Ten or more counts support this clonotype. The gene calls are TRBV3-1 and TRBJ1-3; D possibly corresponds to TRBD1 (5 bases). CDR3 length: 16 amino acids. Germline V lookup: CDR1 LGHDT, CDR2 YNNKEL (reference sequence). V was clipped by 4 bases and J by 0 bases, with 13 bases between them. CDR3 DNA: TGTGCCAGCAGCCTCGGCGACAGTAGCTCTGGAAACACCATATATTTT. Translation: CASSLGDSSSGNTIYF. Looking up the rest from reference TRBV3-1 and TRBJ1-3 gives the full variable domain: DTAVSQTPKYLVTQMGNDKSIKCEQNLGHDTMYWYKQDSKKFLKIMFSYNNKELIINETVPNRFSPKSPDKAHLNLHINSLELGDSAVYFCASSLGDSSSGNTIYFGEGSWLTVV.

This clonotype showed up just a few times. The chain is built from TRBV2 and TRBJ2-2; no firm D call. Germline V gene lookup returns CDR1 SNHLY and CDR2 FYNNEI. The V end was cut by 2 bases, the J end by 4 bases, with 11 bases between. The CDR3 length is 15 residues. The CDR3 DNA reads as TGTGCCAGCAGTGAAACCCGACAAGGCACCGGGGAGCTGTTTTTT. It specifies CASSETRQGTGELFF.

This clonotype was observed at least ten times. The V and J genes are TRBV18 and TRBJ2-7, with TRBD1 identical over 7 bases. Per the germline V gene, CDR1 is KGHSH and CDR2 is LQKENI. CDR3 length: 15 amino acids. V was clipped by 2 bases and J by 0 bases; unmatched bases: 4. The CDR3 is CASSPRGPISYEQYF. CDR3 nucleotide sequence: TGTGCCAGCTCACCAAGGGGGCCGATCTCCTACGAGCAGTACTTC.

This clonotype was picked up many times. The chain carries TRBV5-1 and TRBJ1-2; D gene ambiguous. This CDR3 contains 13 residues. V shed 4 bases and J shed 0 bases, with 7 bases lying between them. Germline loops: CDR1 SGHRS, CDR2 YFSETQ. The CDR3 is CASSREANYGYTF. The CDR3, as DNA: TGCGCCAGCAGCCGTGAAGCTAACTATGGCTACACCTTC.

In regard to this clonotype: A far larger clone is a single base away, which makes a read error likely. The chain is built from TRBV4-2 and TRBJ2-7, with 15 bases fitting TRBD2. Trimming removed 5 bases from V and 7 bases from J; junction bases left unmatched: 21. CDR3 length: 20 residues. Per the germline V gene, CDR1 is LGHNA and CDR2 is YNFKEQ. The CDR3 loop is CASSKRTSGGGRNSYNEQYF. The CDR3 nucleotides are TGTGCCAGCAGCAAACGGACTAGCGGGGGGGGAAGGAACTCCTACAATGAGCAGTACTTC.

This clonotype has at least ten counts. V is TRBV7-9 and J is TRBJ2-1; tentatively, D is TRBD2 (5 bases). Trimming took 4 bases from V and 8 from J, leaving 15 bases between them. There are 14 residues in the CDR3. The germline gives CDR1 SEHNR, CDR2 FQNEAQ (reference sequence). The CDR3 is CASSSRMTIYEQFF. CDR3 DNA: TGTGCCAGCAGCTCTCGAATGACTATCTATGAGCAGTTCTTC.

This clonotype appeared many times. V and J are TRBV25-1 and TRBJ2-2; D may be TRBD2 (5 bases). The V and J ends lost 0 bases and 1 base respectively, with 6 bases between them. The germline V gene encodes CDR1 MGHDK and CDR2 SYGVNS. This CDR3 is built from 15 residues. The CDR3 region has the DNA TGTGCCAGCAGTGAATACCGGGGGAACACCGGGGAGCTGTTTTTT. The encoded protein is CASSEYRGNTGELFF.

This clonotype was recorded at least ten times. The chain employs TRBV5-1 and TRBJ1-2, with a tentative D call TRBD1 (5 bases). Germline V gene sequence: CDR1 SGHRS, CDR2 YFSETQ. V lost 0 bases to trimming and J lost 7 bases, with 22 bases between them. CDR3 length equals 17 residues. In nucleotides, the CDR3 is TGCGCCAGCAGCTTGGATGCGACTCCCGAGGGGCTATCTGGCTACACCTTC. Its translation: CASSLDATPEGLSGYTF.

For this clonotype: A far bigger clonotype differs at one base, so this is likely a read error. V usage is TRBV11-2 and J usage is TRBJ1-1, with 7 positions matching TRBD1. The CDR3 has 16 residues. Germline CDR1 is SGHAT and CDR2 is FQNNGV. Trimming took 5 bases from V and 3 from J; bases not matched to a gene: 12. The CDR3 bases are TGTGCCAGCAGCAGATACAGGGGAGGAATAGACACTGAAGCTTTCTTT. Amino acid sequence: CASSRYRGGIDTEAFF.

In this sample, this clonotype turned up many times. V and J are TRBV20-1 and TRBJ2-7, with TRBD2 matching 8 bases. The CDR3 has 14 amino acids. CDR1 and CDR2 (germline): DFQATT, SNEGSKA (reference sequence). With 3 bases clipped from V and 4 bases from J, the junction kept 8 bases outside the gene matches. In DNA, the CDR3 is TGCAGTGCTAGGCCCCCAAGCGGGAGTTACGAGCAGTACTTC. Translating it yields CSARPPSGSYEQYF.

This clonotype was observed a handful of times. The chain recombines TRBV5-1 with TRBJ2-3, with TRBD2 identical over 7 bases. CDR1 is SGHRS and CDR2 is YFSETQ in the germline V gene. V shed 3 bases, J shed 0 bases, and the junction held 7 bases outside the gene matches. This CDR3 is built from 16 residues. The CDR3 reads CASSSASGISTDTQYF. CDR3 sequence (DNA): TGCGCCAGCAGCTCGGCTAGCGGAATTAGCACAGATACGCAGTATTTT.

This clonotype was observed at least ten times. Written as DNA, the CDR3 is TGTGCCAGCAGTACGGGACTAGCCGTGGACACAGATACGCAGTATTTT. This gives the protein CASSTGLAVDTDTQYF. The rearrangement uses TRBV6-2 or TRBV6-3 and TRBJ2-3, with TRBD2 matching 9 bases. This CDR3 contains 16 residues. Germline values: CDR1 MNHEY, CDR2 SVGEGT. Trimming cost V 5 bases and J 2 bases; bases outside gene matches: 8.

The CDR3 DNA reads as TGTGCCAGCAGCTCCGGTCCTGTCGAGCAGTACTTC. Translation: CASSSGPVEQYF. The gene calls are TRBV7-9 and TRBJ2-7; no reliable D call. This CDR3 is 12 amino acids long. Germline CDR1 and CDR2: SEHNR and FQNEAQ (reference sequence). V lost 4 bases and J 6 bases, leaving 10 bases between the germline ends.

This clonotype was seen repeatedly, ten times or more. Here the CDR3 reads CASSQDSNYEQYF. CDR3 bases: TGTGCCAGCAGCCAAGACAGCAACTACGAGCAGTACTTC. V and J are TRBV12-3 or TRBV12-4 and TRBJ2-7; D is perhaps TRBD1 (5 bases). V lost 6 bases and J lost 3, with 12 bases in between. This CDR3 region has 13 residues.

This clonotype has a count of ten or more. This chain links TRBV19 with TRBJ1-1; no definite D call. V lost 3 bases and J lost 0, with 8 bases in between. The germline gives CDR1 LNHDA, CDR2 SQIVND (reference sequence). The CDR3 runs to 14 residues. The CDR3 loop reads CASSIPTMNTEAFF. The CDR3, as DNA: TGTGCCAGTAGTATCCCAACAATGAACACTGAAGCTTTCTTT.

This clonotype showed up many times. V gene TRBV20-1 combines with J gene TRBJ1-1; maybe TRBD1 (6 bases). The V end was cut by 0 bases, the J end by 2 bases, with 10 bases between. CDR3 length: 14 residues. The V gene's germline CDR1 is DFQATT and CDR2 SNEGSKA (reference sequence). The CDR3 DNA follows: TGCAGTGCTAGAGACAGGGGCCGAAACACTGAAGCTTTCTTT. Its translation is CSARDRGRNTEAFF.

The sample holds many counts of this clonotype. The rearrangement joins TRBV20-1 to TRBJ2-5; possibly TRBD2 for D (7 bases). V lost 3 bases, J lost 5 bases, and 16 bases lay in between. The germline V gene has CDR1 DFQATT and CDR2 SNEGSKA (reference sequence). The CDR3 consists of 14 residues. CDR3 DNA sequence: TGCAGTGCTAGTCCTGGGGGGGGGGGCGAGACCCAGTACTTC. It yields the protein CSASPGGGGETQYF.

The rearrangement links TRBV5-1 to TRBJ2-2; no firm D call. Trimming left V 2 bases short and J 1 base short, with 6 bases between. The length of the CDR3 is 14 residues. The germline V gene has CDR1 SGHRS and CDR2 YFSETQ. This CDR3 is CASSLTLNTGELFF. In DNA, the CDR3 is TGCGCCAGCAGCTTAACACTGAACACCGGGGAGCTGTTTTTT. The full variable domain, in which reference TRBV5-1 and TRBJ2-2 provide the parts outside the CDR3, is KAGVTQTPRYLIKTRGQQVTLSCSPISGHRSVSWYQQTPGQGLQFLFEYFSETQRNKGNFPGRFSGRQFSNSRSEMNVSTLELGDSALYLCASSLTLNTGELFFGEGSRLTVL.

On this clonotype: Only one base separates this from a far larger clonotype, so it likely reflects a read error. The chain uses TRBV7-9 and TRBJ2-7, with 13 bases that match TRBD2. V shed 6 bases, J shed 7 bases, and the junction held 9 bases outside the gene matches. This CDR3 comprises 15 residues. The V gene's germline CDR1 is SEHNR and CDR2 FQNEAQ (reference sequence). The CDR3: CASRRTSGGNNEQYF. The CDR3, as DNA: TGTGCCAGCAGACGGACTAGCGGGGGCAACAATGAGCAGTACTTC.

This clonotype showed up many times. V is TRBV5-1 and J is TRBJ2-5; no reliable D call. The CDR3 contains 13 residues. The V end was cut by 0 bases, the J end by 4 bases, with 7 bases between. Per the germline V gene, CDR1 is SGHRS and CDR2 is YFSETQ. The CDR3 DNA is TGCGCCAGCAGCTTGGGGGCGCGAGAGACCCAGTACTTC. Amino acid sequence: CASSLGARETQYF. The complete variable domain, with remaining parts taken from reference TRBV5-1 and TRBJ2-5, reads KAGVTQTPRYLIKTRGQQVTLSCSPISGHRSVSWYQQTPGQGLQFLFEYFSETQRNKGNFPGRFSGRQFSNSRSEMNVSTLELGDSALYLCASSLGARETQYFGPGTRLLVL.

Regarding this clonotype: No DNA is shown, since the ends of the CDR3 on it are uncertain; the CDR3 is the one TCRdb lists. The chain uses TRBV2 and TRBJ2-7; the tabulated D call, TRBD1, remains unverified against the DNA. The germline gives CDR1 SNHLY, CDR2 FYNNEI. The CDR3 is 24 amino acids in total, end residues counted. The CDR3 reads CASTNQTSMYLCASSPGQGYEQYF.

This clonotype is medium-sized in the sample. The chain uses TRBV20-1 and TRBJ2-1, with 9 bases lining up with TRBD2. CDR1 and CDR2 from the germline V gene are DFQATT and SNEGSKA (reference sequence). The CDR3 contains 14 residues. The V segment lost 3 bases and the J segment 10 bases; nucleotides outside the gene matches: 10. The CDR3 region has the DNA TGCAGTGCTAGTATGGCGGGGGGGCCTGGGGAGCAGTTCTTC. It specifies CSASMAGGPGEQFF.

In this sample, this clonotype turned up many times. The chain joins TRBV20-1 to TRBJ2-5; 7 bases fit TRBD2. J gave up 2 bases and V 3 bases, and 6 bases lay outside the gene matches. The length of the CDR3 is 14 residues. CDR1 is DFQATT and CDR2 is SNEGSKA in the germline V gene (reference sequence). The CDR3 spells CSARRGSQQETQYF. The CDR3, as DNA: TGCAGTGCTAGGCGGGGGAGCCAACAAGAGACCCAGTACTTC.